This is a list of T cell receptor beta chains from one sample in a study of T-cell memory formation after mild COVID-19. One entry per CDR3 protein results from TCRdb running MiXCR on the 5' RACE reads. Among around 7,000 distinct CDR3 sequences listed, about a third were seen once. Sample: PBMCs or a T cell subset sorted from them (not recorded which). The receptors shown here come from an adult woman who had mild COVID-19 (a few samples of this study predate the infection). Cell type and time point are not known. Each CDR3 is given with its conserved first and last residue. Clone size is given for some rows only: seen once, a few or many times, or a class if the clone is expanded.

V gene	clone size	J gene	CDR3 protein
TRBV20-1	many	TRBJ2-7	CSALAYEQYF
TRBV20-1	many	TRBJ1-1	CSASPPTNTEAFF
TRBV27	many	TRBJ1-5	CASSQHRGGQPQHF
TRBV27	many	TRBJ1-1	CASFGTANTEAFF
TRBV7-9	many	TRBJ2-1	CASSSGPTYNEQFF
TRBV6-5	medium-sized	TRBJ1-1	CASSWETGALNTEAFF
TRBV6-5	medium-sized	TRBJ2-7	CASSPRAYEQYF
TRBV29-1	many	TRBJ2-3	CSARLAGGLDTQYF
TRBV5-1	medium-sized	TRBJ2-1	CASSLALAGEVYNEQFF
TRBV6-5	NA	NA	CASTLLGLAGGRSEQFF
TRBV7-9	NA	TRBJ1-2	CASSLGSSVSNYGYTF
TRBV29-1	medium-sized	TRBJ1-1	CSVEGDYTEAFF
TRBV14	many	TRBJ2-7	CASSQQTRGYEQYF
TRBV4-3	many	TRBJ2-3	CASSPRTSLSTDTQYF
TRBV12-3/TRBV12-4	few	TRBJ2-2	CASMGRADTGELFF
TRBV6-2/TRBV6-3	NA	TRBJ2-3	CASRLAGNTDTQYF
TRBV6-5	many	TRBJ2-7	CASSYGDEQYF
TRBV30	medium-sized	TRBJ2-5	CAWRGGQTQETQYF
TRBV12-3/TRBV12-4	medium-sized	TRBJ2-3	CASSLSPGTEKSTDTQYF
TRBV12-3/TRBV12-4	medium-sized	TRBJ2-7	CASSLEGRGPFYEQYF
TRBV20-1	many	TRBJ2-3	CSAEAWQTGTLRTDTQYF
TRBV5-1	few	TRBJ2-1	CASSTKNGGPRNEQFF
TRBV24-1	NA	TRBJ2-3	CATGRSTDTQYF
TRBV13	many	TRBJ2-1	CASIGLRNEQFF
TRBV18	many	TRBJ2-2	CASSSGLAGGTGELFF
TRBV6-4	many	TRBJ2-1	CASSGQTSGNNEQFF
TRBV7-8	medium-sized	TRBJ2-7	CASNQYRGYEQYF
TRBV24-1	many	TRBJ2-1	CATSGQGVYNEQFF
TRBV21-1	NA	TRBJ2-5	CASSKRDRVVCLQETQYF
TRBV5-1	many	TRBJ1-2	CASSLGLGGYTF
TRBV10-3	NA	TRBJ1-3	CATTGTAGNTIYF
TRBV4-1	many	TRBJ2-3	CASSQGPSGTMDTQYF
TRBV27	medium-sized	TRBJ2-1	CASSPTVSSYNEQFF
TRBV3-1	many	TRBJ1-3	CASSQDIRIRRNTIYF
TRBV10-2	NA	TRBJ2-7	CASSETLRYEQYF
TRBV6-2/TRBV6-3	NA	TRBJ2-3	CASSFSHSGDTQYF
TRBV2	many	TRBJ2-3	CASSDTDTDTQYF
TRBV7-6	many	TRBJ2-3	CASSRRGGWADTQYF
TRBV5-1	NA	TRBJ2-7	CASSPPGGQGIYEQYF
TRBV7-9	once	TRBJ2-5	CASSLLRDLGGETQYF
TRBV7-3	NA	TRBJ1-1	CASSPTGSVMNTEAFF
TRBV25-1	medium-sized	TRBJ2-1	CASSEKPRVTSGGSYNEQFF
TRBV12-3/TRBV12-4	medium-sized	TRBJ2-7	CASSLDSGSPSYEQYF
TRBV12-3/TRBV12-4	many	TRBJ2-1	CASSSLRGGYNEQFF
TRBV20-1	many	TRBJ1-2	CSTFDRDLYGYTF